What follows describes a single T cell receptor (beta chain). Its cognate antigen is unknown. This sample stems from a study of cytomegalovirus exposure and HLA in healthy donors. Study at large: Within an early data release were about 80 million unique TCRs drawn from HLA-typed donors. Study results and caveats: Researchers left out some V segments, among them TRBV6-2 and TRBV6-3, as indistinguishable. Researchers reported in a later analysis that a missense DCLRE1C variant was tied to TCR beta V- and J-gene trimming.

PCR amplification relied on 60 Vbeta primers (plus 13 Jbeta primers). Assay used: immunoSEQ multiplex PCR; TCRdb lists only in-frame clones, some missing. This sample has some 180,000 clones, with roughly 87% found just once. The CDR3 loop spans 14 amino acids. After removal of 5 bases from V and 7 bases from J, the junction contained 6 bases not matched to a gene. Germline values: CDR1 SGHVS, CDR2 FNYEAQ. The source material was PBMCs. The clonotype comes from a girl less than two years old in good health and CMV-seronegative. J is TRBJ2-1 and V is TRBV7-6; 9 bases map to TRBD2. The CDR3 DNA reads TGTGCCAGCAGCACTCGCAGCGGGGGGAATGAGCAGTTCTTC. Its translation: CASSTRSGGNEQFF.